Below are 3 T cell receptor beta chains sequenced from a single sample in a study of a mutant IDH1 vaccine in newly diagnosed glioma. The table came from immunoSEQ multiplex PCR; TCRdb's copy has only in-frame clones and leaves some out. The sample yields approximately 70,000 clones, 65% to 90% seen once. Time point in this sample: baseline, week 1 (first vaccination visit). Treatment meaning: pre-vaccination baseline after standard-of-care therapy. Material: PBMCs, obtained from a glioma patient treated with radiotherapy, temozolomide or both. The receptors here all came from a young man with glioma.

The rearrangement joins TRBV6-5 to TRBJ1-1, with D possibly being TRBD1 (5 bases). This CDR3 is built from 15 residues. Deletions cut 6 bases from V and 4 bases from J, with 18 bases between. Per germline, CDR1 MNHEY and CDR2 SVGAGI. The CDR3: CASRGDRGLGTEAFF. For the CDR3, the DNA is TGTGCCAGCAGGGGGGATCGGGGATTAGGCACTGAAGCTTTCTTT.

This chain connects TRBV30 to TRBJ1-3; possibly TRBD1 for D (5 bases). The germline V gene has CDR1 GTSNPN and CDR2 SVGIG (reference sequence). Trimming removed 2 bases at V and 2 bases at J, with 7 bases between. The CDR3 runs 13 residues. The CDR3 loop reads CAWSRGTGNTIYF. DNA of the CDR3: TGTGCCTGGAGTAGGGGAACTGGAAACACCATATATTTT.

This clone was recorded once. The chain employs TRBV28 and TRBJ1-2, with D possibly being TRBD1 (5 bases). V lost 4 bases and J 2 bases, leaving 11 bases between the germline ends. This CDR3 spans 14 amino acids. Germline V gives CDR1 MDHEN, CDR2 SYDVKM. CDR3 loop: CASSSGTFNYGYTF. The DNA of the CDR3 is TGTGCCAGCAGTTCAGGGACTTTCAACTATGGCTACACCTTC.